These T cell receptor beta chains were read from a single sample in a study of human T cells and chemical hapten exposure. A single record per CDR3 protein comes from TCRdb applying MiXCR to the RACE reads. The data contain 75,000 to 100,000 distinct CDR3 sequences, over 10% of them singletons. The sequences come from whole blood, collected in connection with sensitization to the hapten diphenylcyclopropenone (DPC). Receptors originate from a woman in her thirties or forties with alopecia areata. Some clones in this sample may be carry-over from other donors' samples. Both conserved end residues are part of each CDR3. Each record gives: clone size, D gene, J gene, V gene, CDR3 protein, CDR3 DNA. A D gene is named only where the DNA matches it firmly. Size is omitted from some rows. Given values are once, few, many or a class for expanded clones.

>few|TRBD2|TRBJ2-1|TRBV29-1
CSVGLAGAYNEQFF
TGCAGCGTTGGGCTAGCGGGAGCCTACAATGAGCAGTTCTTC
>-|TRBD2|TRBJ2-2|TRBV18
CASSPPIAGRAGELFF
TGTGCCAGCTCACCACCGATAGCGGGACGGGCCGGGGAGCTGTTTTTT
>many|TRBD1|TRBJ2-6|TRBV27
CASSAQGAGANVLTF
TGTGCCAGCAGTGCACAGGGGGCTGGGGCCAACGTCCTGACTTTC
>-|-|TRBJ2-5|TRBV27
CASSPGDRHGETQYF
TGTGCCAGCAGTCCTGGGGACCGTCATGGGGAGACCCAGTACTTC
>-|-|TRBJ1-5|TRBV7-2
CASSLASGNQPQHF
TGTGCCAGCAGCTTAGCCTCAGGGAATCAGCCCCAGCATTTT
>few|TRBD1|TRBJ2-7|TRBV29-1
CSGMRDRGSGEQYF
TGCAGCGGCATGAGAGACAGGGGGTCCGGGGAGCAGTACTTC
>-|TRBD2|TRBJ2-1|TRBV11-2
CASSSIPSGAYNEQFF
TGTGCCAGCAGTTCTATTCCTAGCGGGGCGTACAATGAGCAGTTCTTC
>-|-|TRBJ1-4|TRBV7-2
CASSLVYPGLKLFF
TGTGCCAGCAGCTTAGTCTACCCGGGGCTTAAACTGTTTTTT
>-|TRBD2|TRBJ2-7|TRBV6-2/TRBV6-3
CASSSLAARSYEQYF
TGTGCCAGCAGTTCACTAGCGGCGAGGAGTTACGAGCAGTACTTC
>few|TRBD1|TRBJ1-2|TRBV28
CASSQGQGGYGYTF
TGTGCCAGCAGCCAAGGACAGGGGGGCTATGGCTACACCTTC
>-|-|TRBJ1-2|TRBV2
CASRYNPSGYTF
TGTGCCAGCAGATACAATCCGAGCGGCTACACCTTC
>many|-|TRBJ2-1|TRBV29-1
CSVGADSYNEQFF
TGCAGCGTGGGAGCGGACTCCTACAATGAGCAGTTCTTC
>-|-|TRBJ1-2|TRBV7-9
CASSLSRGDGYTF
TGTGCCAGCAGCTTAAGTCGCGGAGATGGCTACACCTTC
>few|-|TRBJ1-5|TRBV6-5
CASSHDRYNQPQHF
TGTGCCAGCAGTCACGACAGATACAATCAGCCCCAGCATTTT
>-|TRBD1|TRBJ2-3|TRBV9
CASSVDREYTDTQYF
TGTGCCAGCAGCGTGGACAGGGAGTACACAGATACGCAGTATTTT
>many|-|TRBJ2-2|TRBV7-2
CASSLEGLVSNTGELFF
TGTGCCAGCAGCTTAGAGGGTCTCGTGTCGAACACCGGGGAGCTGTTTTTT
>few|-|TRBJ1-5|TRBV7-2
CASSSHGSNQPQHF
TGTGCCAGCAGCTCCCATGGGAGCAATCAGCCCCAGCATTTT
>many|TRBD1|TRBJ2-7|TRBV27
CASSSRQGSYEQYF
TGTGCCAGCAGTTCAAGACAGGGGAGTTACGAGCAGTACTTC
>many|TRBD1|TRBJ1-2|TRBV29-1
CSVGGQDYGYTF
TGCAGCGTTGGGGGACAGGACTATGGCTACACCTTC
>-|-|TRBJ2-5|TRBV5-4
CASSLNYPKTQYF
TGTGCCAGCAGCTTGAACTACCCGAAGACCCAGTACTTC
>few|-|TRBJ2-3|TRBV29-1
CSVYSGYTDTQYF
TGCAGCGTCTACAGCGGGTACACAGATACGCAGTATTTT
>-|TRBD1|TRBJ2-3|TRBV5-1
CASSLPGQVSTDTQYF
TGCGCCAGCAGCTTGCCCGGACAGGTTTCTACAGATACGCAGTATTTT
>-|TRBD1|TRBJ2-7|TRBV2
CASSELGTGLYEQYF
TGTGCCAGCAGTGAACTAGGGACAGGACTCTACGAGCAGTACTTC
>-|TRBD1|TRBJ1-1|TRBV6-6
CASSSPGTANTEAFF
TGTGCCAGCAGTTCCCCCGGGACAGCGAACACTGAAGCTTTCTTT
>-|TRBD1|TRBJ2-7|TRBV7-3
CASSLSGGSDEQYF
TGTGCCAGCAGCTTATCAGGGGGCTCGGACGAGCAGTACTTC
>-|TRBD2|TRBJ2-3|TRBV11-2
CASSFPAGAGDTQYF
TGTGCCAGCAGCTTTCCAGCGGGAGCAGGGGATACGCAGTATTTT
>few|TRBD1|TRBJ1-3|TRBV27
CASSLNIGGAENTIYF
TGTGCCAGCAGTCTCAACATAGGGGGCGCGGAAAACACCATATATTTT
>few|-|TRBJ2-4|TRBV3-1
CASSQAVAKNIQYF
TGTGCCAGCAGCCAAGCCGTAGCCAAAAACATTCAGTACTTC
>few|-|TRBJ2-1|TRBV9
CASSVAREAPLLFF
TGTGCCAGCAGCGTAGCCCGCGAGGCCCCCCTTTTGTTCTTC
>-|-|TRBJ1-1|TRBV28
CASTTLAAGPEAFF
TGTGCCAGCACGACGCTAGCGGCGGGCCCTGAAGCTTTCTTT
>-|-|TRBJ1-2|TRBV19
CASSMGPGASYGYTF
TGTGCCAGTAGTATGGGGCCAGGAGCGTCCTATGGCTACACCTTC
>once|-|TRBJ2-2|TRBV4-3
CASSQVGPLRTGELFF
TGCGCCAGCAGCCAGGTCGGACCTCTAAGGACCGGGGAGCTGTTTTTT
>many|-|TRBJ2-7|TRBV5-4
CASSLGGASSEFREQYF
TGTGCCAGCAGCTTGGGGGGCGCTAGCTCGGAATTCCGCGAGCAGTACTTC
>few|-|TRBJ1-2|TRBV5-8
CASSLGQQGYGYTF
TGTGCCAGCAGCTTGGGCCAACAGGGCTATGGCTACACCTTC
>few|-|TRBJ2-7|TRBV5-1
CASSQFGTAEQYF
TGCGCCAGCAGCCAGTTCGGTACGGCCGAGCAGTACTTC
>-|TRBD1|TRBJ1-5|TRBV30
CAWSPGTGGPNQPQHF
TGTGCCTGGAGCCCCGGGACAGGGGGCCCCAATCAGCCCCAGCATTTT
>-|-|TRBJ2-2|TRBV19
CASSIGATVLNTGELFF
TGTGCCAGTAGTATAGGTGCAACAGTGCTGAACACCGGGGAGCTGTTTTTT
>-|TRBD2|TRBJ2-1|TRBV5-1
CASSSTLAGGGNEQFF
TGCGCCAGCAGCTCCACCCTAGCGGGAGGGGGAAATGAGCAGTTCTTC
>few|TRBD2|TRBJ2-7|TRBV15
CATSRTSSGYEQYF
TGTGCCACCAGCAGGACTAGCTCTGGCTACGAGCAGTACTTC
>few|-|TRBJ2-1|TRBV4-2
CASSQDKGGTALRSSYNEQFF
TGTGCCAGCAGCCAAGATAAGGGCGGAACAGCCCTTAGGAGCTCCTACAATGAGCAGTTCTTC
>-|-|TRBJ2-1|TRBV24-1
CATSDVLVNEQFF
TGTGCCACCAGTGATGTCCTAGTGAATGAGCAGTTCTTC
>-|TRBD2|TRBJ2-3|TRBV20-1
CSALAGGFSTDTQYF
TGCAGTGCTCTAGCGGGAGGTTTTAGCACAGATACGCAGTATTTT
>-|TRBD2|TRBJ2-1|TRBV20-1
CSARAGGPVNEQFF
TGCAGTGCTAGAGCGGGAGGGCCGGTCAATGAGCAGTTCTTC
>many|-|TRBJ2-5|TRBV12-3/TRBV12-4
CASSELVQETQYF
TGTGCCAGCAGTGAACTGGTACAAGAGACCCAGTACTTC
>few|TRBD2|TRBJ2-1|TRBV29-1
CSVERQRESEQFF
TGCAGCGTTGAACGCCAGCGGGAGAGTGAGCAGTTCTTC
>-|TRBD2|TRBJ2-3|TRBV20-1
CSGEPAGRTDTQYF
TGCAGTGGAGAACCAGCGGGACGCACAGATACGCAGTATTTT
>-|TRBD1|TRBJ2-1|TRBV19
CASSTFRDRGYNEQFF
TGTGCCAGTAGTACATTCCGGGACAGGGGATACAATGAGCAGTTCTTC
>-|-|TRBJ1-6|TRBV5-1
CASSLGQSGSPLHF
TGCGCCAGCAGCCTGGGACAATCGGGTTCACCCCTCCACTTT
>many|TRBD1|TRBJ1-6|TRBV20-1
CSASADRINSPLHF
TGCAGTGCGTCTGCGGACAGGATTAATTCACCCCTCCACTTT